This TCR beta chain emerged from a study of blood T cell repertoires in COVID-19. Profiled with immunoSEQ multiplex PCR; TCRdb holds only in-frame clones, not every one. The sample holds some 97,000 clones, under 90% seen once. The CDR3 loop spans 15 amino acids. Germline lookup yields CDR1 KGHSH and CDR2 LQKENI. V was cut by 3 bases and J by 6 bases, with 15 bases left in between. The source material was peripheral blood. The rearrangement joins TRBV18 to TRBJ2-1; TRBD2 might be the D (6 bases). This receptor was obtained from a human donor in a cohort sampled during active COVID-19. CDR3 coding DNA: TGTGCCAGCTCACCCCCCAGCCCCGGGGGCAATGAGCAGTTCTTC. Translated, it gives CASSPPSPGGNEQFF.